These T cell receptor beta chains were read from a single sample in a study of T cell repertoires in cytomegalovirus infection. MiXCR was run by TCRdb on the reads, yielding one entry per CDR3 protein. The sample lists 150,000 to 200,000 distinct CDR3 sequences; 17% were seen once. The source material was CD8+ T cells from PBMCs. Receptors were obtained from a human donor in good health (CMV status not recorded). Some clones in this sample may be carry-over from other donors' samples. Both conserved end residues are part of each CDR3. The order of the fields is CDR3 length, V gene, J gene, D gene, clone size, CDR3 DNA, CDR3 protein. A D gene is named only where the DNA matches it firmly. The size entry is marked missing in some rows and otherwise reads once, few, many or a size class.

len: 15
v_gene: TRBV7-2
j_gene: TRBJ2-1
d_gene: .
abundance: .
CDR3nt: TGTGCCAGCAGCTTATCTCTGGCCCGGATCTATGAGCAGTTCTTC
CDR3aa: CASSLSLARIYEQFF

len: 17
v_gene: TRBV6-2/TRBV6-3
j_gene: TRBJ1-5
d_gene: .
abundance: .
CDR3nt: TGTGCCAGCAGTTACAACCGGGCAGGGGACCGCAATCAGCCCCAGCATTTT
CDR3aa: CASSYNRAGDRNQPQHF

len: 12
v_gene: TRBV11-2
j_gene: TRBJ2-2
d_gene: .
abundance: .
CDR3nt: TGTGCCAGCTCGAGGGGGACCGGGGAGCTGTTTTTT
CDR3aa: CASSRGTGELFF

len: 12
v_gene: TRBV28
j_gene: TRBJ2-5
d_gene: .
abundance: many
CDR3nt: TGTGCCAGCAGGGAGGCTGGGGAGACCCAGTACTTC
CDR3aa: CASREAGETQYF

len: 13
v_gene: TRBV11-2
j_gene: TRBJ2-1
d_gene: .
abundance: few
CDR3nt: TGTGCCAGCAGCTTAGGCAGGGTGGATGAGCAGTTCTTC
CDR3aa: CASSLGRVDEQFF

len: 15
v_gene: TRBV9
j_gene: TRBJ2-1
d_gene: .
abundance: few
CDR3nt: TGTGCCAGCAGCGCAAAGACAGTTACCTACAATGAGCAGTTCTTC
CDR3aa: CASSAKTVTYNEQFF

len: 16
v_gene: TRBV19
j_gene: TRBJ2-3
d_gene: .
abundance: .
CDR3nt: TGTGCCAGTAGCAACCCCGGGGTAGCACGCACAGATACGCAGTATTTT
CDR3aa: CASSNPGVARTDTQYF

len: 14
v_gene: TRBV7-3
j_gene: TRBJ2-7
d_gene: .
abundance: few
CDR3nt: TGTGCCAGCAGCTTAGAAGGGGGACCAACCGAGCAGTACTTC
CDR3aa: CASSLEGGPTEQYF

len: 15
v_gene: TRBV4-3
j_gene: TRBJ2-1
d_gene: .
abundance: few
CDR3nt: TGCGCCAGCAGCCAAGATGGCCTAGATCCCCATGAGCAGTTCTTC
CDR3aa: CASSQDGLDPHEQFF

len: 18
v_gene: TRBV7-8
j_gene: TRBJ1-2
d_gene: .
abundance: few
CDR3nt: TGTGCCAGCAGCTTAGCGGTCGCACAGGGATATAAAAACTATGGCTACACCTTC
CDR3aa: CASSLAVAQGYKNYGYTF

len: 14
v_gene: TRBV7-8
j_gene: TRBJ2-7
d_gene: TRBD2
abundance: many
CDR3nt: TGTGCCAGCAGCTTAGCAGGGACTACCTACGAGCAGTACTTC
CDR3aa: CASSLAGTTYEQYF

len: 17
v_gene: TRBV6-2/TRBV6-3
j_gene: TRBJ2-3
d_gene: .
abundance: .
CDR3nt: TGTGCCAGCAGTTACGCTCTGGGACGGACGCAAAGAGATACGCAGTATTTT
CDR3aa: CASSYALGRTQRDTQYF

len: 15
v_gene: TRBV28
j_gene: TRBJ2-7
d_gene: TRBD1
abundance: few
CDR3nt: TGTGCCAGCAGTTCGCCGGGACAGGGGGGCGACGAGCAGTACTTC
CDR3aa: CASSSPGQGGDEQYF

len: 16
v_gene: TRBV7-2
j_gene: TRBJ2-5
d_gene: TRBD2
abundance: .
CDR3nt: TGTGCCAGCAGCTTATATGGACTAGCGGGGGAGGAGACCCAGTACTTC
CDR3aa: CASSLYGLAGEETQYF

len: 14
v_gene: TRBV7-8
j_gene: TRBJ2-7
d_gene: TRBD2
abundance: .
CDR3nt: TGTGCCAGCAGCTTCGGACGGGACTACGACGAGCAGTACTTC
CDR3aa: CASSFGRDYDEQYF

len: 17
v_gene: TRBV5-6
j_gene: TRBJ2-6
d_gene: TRBD1
abundance: .
CDR3nt: TGTGCCAGCAGCCCTCGGGTGACAGGGGAGGGGGCCAACGTCCTGACTTTC
CDR3aa: CASSPRVTGEGANVLTF

len: 16
v_gene: TRBV11-2
j_gene: TRBJ2-5
d_gene: TRBD1
abundance: .
CDR3nt: TGTGCCAGCAGCTTGGGACAGGGCCTAGGGGGGGAGACCCAGTACTTC
CDR3aa: CASSLGQGLGGETQYF

len: 15
v_gene: TRBV7-8
j_gene: TRBJ2-7
d_gene: TRBD1
abundance: .
CDR3nt: TGTGCCAGCAGCTTAGCGGGGACAGGGGGCACCGAGCAGTACTTC
CDR3aa: CASSLAGTGGTEQYF

len: 17
v_gene: TRBV7-2
j_gene: TRBJ1-2
d_gene: TRBD1
abundance: few
CDR3nt: TGTGCCGGCTTGGGAGGGACAGCTCCTAAAGCTAACTATGGCTACACCTTC
CDR3aa: CAGLGGTAPKANYGYTF

len: 14
v_gene: TRBV7-6
j_gene: TRBJ2-7
d_gene: .
abundance: .
CDR3nt: TGTGCCAGCAGCCCCCTCCTTGGGGGCTACGAGCAGTACTTC
CDR3aa: CASSPLLGGYEQYF

len: 15
v_gene: TRBV7-2
j_gene: TRBJ2-5
d_gene: .
abundance: .
CDR3nt: TGTGCCAGCAGCCTCAGCGGACGAAACCAAGAGACCCAGTACTTC
CDR3aa: CASSLSGRNQETQYF

len: 16
v_gene: TRBV6-4
j_gene: TRBJ2-3
d_gene: .
abundance: .
CDR3nt: TGTGCCAGCAGTGACTTAGACAGGCCTAGCACAGATACGCAGTATTTT
CDR3aa: CASSDLDRPSTDTQYF

len: 14
v_gene: TRBV7-9
j_gene: TRBJ2-4
d_gene: .
abundance: few
CDR3nt: TGTGCCAGCAGACCTCAGGGGGGCAGAAACATTCAGTACTTC
CDR3aa: CASRPQGGRNIQYF

len: 13
v_gene: TRBV5-1
j_gene: TRBJ1-5
d_gene: .
abundance: few
CDR3nt: TGCGCCAGCAGGGGCCGTAGCGACCAGCCCCAGCATTTT
CDR3aa: CASRGRSDQPQHF

len: 11
v_gene: TRBV10-3
j_gene: TRBJ2-7
d_gene: .
abundance: .
CDR3nt: TGTGCCATCAAGTGGGGAAGTGAGCAGTACTTC
CDR3aa: CAIKWGSEQYF

len: 14
v_gene: TRBV7-3
j_gene: TRBJ1-1
d_gene: .
abundance: few
CDR3nt: TGTGCCAGCAGCTCATACGGGACCGGCACTGAAGCTTTCTTT
CDR3aa: CASSSYGTGTEAFF

len: 14
v_gene: TRBV12-3/TRBV12-4
j_gene: TRBJ2-2
d_gene: TRBD2
abundance: few
CDR3nt: TGTGCCAGCAGGACTAGCGGGAACACCGGGGAGCTGTTTTTT
CDR3aa: CASRTSGNTGELFF

len: 15
v_gene: TRBV7-9
j_gene: TRBJ2-5
d_gene: TRBD1
abundance: few
CDR3nt: TGTGCCAGCAGCTCCAGGGGACAGTTACAAGAGACCCAGTACTTC
CDR3aa: CASSSRGQLQETQYF

len: 15
v_gene: TRBV7-6
j_gene: TRBJ2-5
d_gene: TRBD2
abundance: many
CDR3nt: TGTGCCAGCAGCTCACCGGGACTAGAACAAGAGACCCAGTACTTC
CDR3aa: CASSSPGLEQETQYF

len: 15
v_gene: TRBV25-1
j_gene: TRBJ2-7
d_gene: TRBD1
abundance: .
CDR3nt: TGTGCCAGCAGTGATCCCGCAGGGGGAACCTACGAGCAGTACTTC
CDR3aa: CASSDPAGGTYEQYF

len: 17
v_gene: TRBV28
j_gene: TRBJ2-7
d_gene: TRBD2
abundance: .
CDR3nt: TGTGCCAGCAGTTTACCGTGGGGGACTAGCGGGAGTAAAGGGCAGTACTTC
CDR3aa: CASSLPWGTSGSKGQYF

len: 15
v_gene: TRBV20-1
j_gene: TRBJ2-5
d_gene: .
abundance: .
CDR3nt: TGCAGTGCTAGAGCCTCTCCGCGCGTTCGGGAGACCCAGTACTTC
CDR3aa: CSARASPRVRETQYF

len: 12
v_gene: TRBV7-2
j_gene: TRBJ1-3
d_gene: .
abundance: many
CDR3nt: TGTGCCAGCAGCTTACTTAGGAACACCATATATTTT
CDR3aa: CASSLLRNTIYF

len: 12
v_gene: TRBV20-1
j_gene: TRBJ2-7
d_gene: TRBD1
abundance: .
CDR3nt: TGCAGTGGAGCATCAACAGGGGTCGAGCAGTACTTC
CDR3aa: CSGASTGVEQYF

len: 16
v_gene: TRBV14
j_gene: TRBJ2-7
d_gene: TRBD2
abundance: few
CDR3nt: TGTGCCAGCAGCCAAGGATCTGAAGCGGGGGGCTACGAGCAGTACTTC
CDR3aa: CASSQGSEAGGYEQYF

len: 17
v_gene: TRBV7-9
j_gene: TRBJ1-2
d_gene: .
abundance: .
CDR3nt: TGTGCCAGCAGCGGGTTAACGTGGCAGGGACATAACTATGGCTACACCTTC
CDR3aa: CASSGLTWQGHNYGYTF

len: 15
v_gene: TRBV27
j_gene: TRBJ1-4
d_gene: .
abundance: .
CDR3nt: TGTGCCAGCAGCTCACACCGGCACAGGGACCTGAAACTGTTTTTT
CDR3aa: CASSSHRHRDLKLFF

len: 11
v_gene: TRBV25-1
j_gene: TRBJ1-2
d_gene: .
abundance: once
CDR3nt: TGTGCCAGCGGGGCCCTATATGGCTACACCTTC
CDR3aa: CASGALYGYTF

len: 15
v_gene: TRBV7-2
j_gene: TRBJ1-1
d_gene: .
abundance: many
CDR3nt: TGTGCCAGCAGCTCCGGGGGGAGTGGGAACACTGAAGCTTTCTTT
CDR3aa: CASSSGGSGNTEAFF

len: 15
v_gene: TRBV7-2
j_gene: TRBJ1-5
d_gene: .
abundance: few
CDR3nt: TGTGCCAGCAGCGTCATGACAGGCGACAATCAGCCCCAGCATTTT
CDR3aa: CASSVMTGDNQPQHF

len: 15
v_gene: TRBV7-9
j_gene: TRBJ2-1
d_gene: TRBD1
abundance: few
CDR3nt: TGTGCCAGCAGCCACCGGGACAGTCCTTACAATGAGCAGTTCTTC
CDR3aa: CASSHRDSPYNEQFF

len: 12
v_gene: TRBV7-9
j_gene: TRBJ2-1
d_gene: TRBD1
abundance: many
CDR3nt: TGTGCCAGCAGACGTACAGGGGTTGAGCAGTTCTTC
CDR3aa: CASRRTGVEQFF

len: 12
v_gene: TRBV4-2
j_gene: TRBJ1-1
d_gene: .
abundance: few
CDR3nt: TGTGCCAGCAGCCAAGGAGACACTGAAGCTTTCTTT
CDR3aa: CASSQGDTEAFF

len: 12
v_gene: TRBV7-8
j_gene: TRBJ1-1
d_gene: .
abundance: many
CDR3nt: TGTGCCAGCAGGGGAGCCGGGACTAAAGCTTTCTTT
CDR3aa: CASRGAGTKAFF

len: 13
v_gene: TRBV12-3/TRBV12-4
j_gene: TRBJ1-5
d_gene: .
abundance: few
CDR3nt: TGTGCCAGCAGTTTGGGGTACAATCAGCCCCAGCATTTT
CDR3aa: CASSLGYNQPQHF

len: 14
v_gene: TRBV7-6
j_gene: TRBJ2-3
d_gene: .
abundance: few
CDR3nt: TGTGCCAGCAGCTTAGGAGTAGGTAGAGATACGCAGTATTTT
CDR3aa: CASSLGVGRDTQYF

len: 14
v_gene: TRBV7-2
j_gene: TRBJ2-7
d_gene: .
abundance: .
CDR3nt: TGTGCCAGCAGCTTATGGGACAACCCCTACGAGCAGTACTTC
CDR3aa: CASSLWDNPYEQYF

len: 14
v_gene: TRBV13
j_gene: TRBJ2-7
d_gene: .
abundance: .
CDR3nt: TGTGCCAGCAGCTTCGGGGCAGGTTCCTACGAGCAGTACTTC
CDR3aa: CASSFGAGSYEQYF

len: 12
v_gene: TRBV19
j_gene: TRBJ1-5
d_gene: .
abundance: few
CDR3nt: TGTGCCAGTAGGGAGGGGTTTCAGCCCCAGCATTTT
CDR3aa: CASREGFQPQHF

len: 14
v_gene: TRBV6-6
j_gene: TRBJ2-7
d_gene: .
abundance: .
CDR3nt: TGTGCCAGCAGCTCAGGGACGGATGCCTACGAGCAGTACTTC
CDR3aa: CASSSGTDAYEQYF

len: 17
v_gene: TRBV20-1
j_gene: TRBJ1-2
d_gene: TRBD1
abundance: few
CDR3nt: TGCAGTGCTACCACGGGGACAGGGACCCCTGGGGGTTATGGCTACACCTTC
CDR3aa: CSATTGTGTPGGYGYTF

len: 14
v_gene: TRBV2
j_gene: TRBJ2-1
d_gene: TRBD2
abundance: .
CDR3nt: TGTGCCAGCAGTGTGGACGGGGGGTACAATGAGCAGTTCTTC
CDR3aa: CASSVDGGYNEQFF

len: 14
v_gene: TRBV7-9
j_gene: TRBJ1-5
d_gene: .
abundance: .
CDR3nt: TGTGCCAGCAGCTTAGCGGGCGGGGATCAGCCCCAGCATTTT
CDR3aa: CASSLAGGDQPQHF

len: 19
v_gene: TRBV6-2/TRBV6-3
j_gene: TRBJ2-2
d_gene: TRBD2
abundance: medium-sized
CDR3nt: TGTGCCAGCAGTTACACCACGGTTGGTGGAGCGGGGTACACCGGGGAGCTGTTTTTT
CDR3aa: CASSYTTVGGAGYTGELFF

len: 16
v_gene: TRBV2
j_gene: TRBJ2-1
d_gene: TRBD2
abundance: few
CDR3nt: TGTGCCAGCAGCAATAGCGGGAGGGCCGGCTACAATGAGCAGTTCTTC
CDR3aa: CASSNSGRAGYNEQFF

len: 10
v_gene: TRBV11-2
j_gene: TRBJ2-7
d_gene: .
abundance: few
CDR3nt: TGTGCCAGCAGCATATACGAGCAGTACTTC
CDR3aa: CASSIYEQYF

len: 14
v_gene: TRBV19
j_gene: TRBJ1-1
d_gene: TRBD1
abundance: .
CDR3nt: TGTGCCAGTAGATACCTTACAGGGGTCACTGAAGCTTTCTTT
CDR3aa: CASRYLTGVTEAFF

len: 15
v_gene: TRBV28
j_gene: TRBJ2-3
d_gene: TRBD1
abundance: few
CDR3nt: TGTGCCAGCACCGAGTGGGGACAGAGCACAGATACGCAGTATTTT
CDR3aa: CASTEWGQSTDTQYF

len: 12
v_gene: TRBV7-9
j_gene: TRBJ1-1
d_gene: .
abundance: many
CDR3nt: TGTGCCAGCAGCCTCCTGAACACTGAAGCTTTCTTT
CDR3aa: CASSLLNTEAFF

len: 15
v_gene: TRBV7-2
j_gene: TRBJ2-2
d_gene: TRBD2
abundance: many
CDR3nt: TGTGCCAGCAGCTTAAGCGGGAGGGTTGACGGGGAGCTGTTTTTT
CDR3aa: CASSLSGRVDGELFF